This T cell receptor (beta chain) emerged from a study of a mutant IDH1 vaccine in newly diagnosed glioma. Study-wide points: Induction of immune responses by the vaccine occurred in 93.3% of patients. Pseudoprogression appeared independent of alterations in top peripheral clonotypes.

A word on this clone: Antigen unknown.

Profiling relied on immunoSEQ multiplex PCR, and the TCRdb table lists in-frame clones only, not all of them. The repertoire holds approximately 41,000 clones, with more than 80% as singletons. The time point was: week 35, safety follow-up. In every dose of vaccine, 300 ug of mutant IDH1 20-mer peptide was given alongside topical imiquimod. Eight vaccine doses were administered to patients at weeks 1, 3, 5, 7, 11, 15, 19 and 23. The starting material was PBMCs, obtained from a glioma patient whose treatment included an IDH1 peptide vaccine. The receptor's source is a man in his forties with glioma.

CDR3 loop: CASSTGGSMNTEAFF. The CDR3 DNA is TGTGCCAGTAGTACGGGGGGGTCCATGAACACTGAAGCTTTCTTT. The V gene is TRBV19, the J gene TRBJ1-1, with D possibly TRBD1 on 5 matching bases. The CDR3 spans 15 residues. V was clipped by 4 bases and J by 0 bases, with 12 bases between them. Germline-derived CDR1 and CDR2 are LNHDA and SQIVND (reference sequence).